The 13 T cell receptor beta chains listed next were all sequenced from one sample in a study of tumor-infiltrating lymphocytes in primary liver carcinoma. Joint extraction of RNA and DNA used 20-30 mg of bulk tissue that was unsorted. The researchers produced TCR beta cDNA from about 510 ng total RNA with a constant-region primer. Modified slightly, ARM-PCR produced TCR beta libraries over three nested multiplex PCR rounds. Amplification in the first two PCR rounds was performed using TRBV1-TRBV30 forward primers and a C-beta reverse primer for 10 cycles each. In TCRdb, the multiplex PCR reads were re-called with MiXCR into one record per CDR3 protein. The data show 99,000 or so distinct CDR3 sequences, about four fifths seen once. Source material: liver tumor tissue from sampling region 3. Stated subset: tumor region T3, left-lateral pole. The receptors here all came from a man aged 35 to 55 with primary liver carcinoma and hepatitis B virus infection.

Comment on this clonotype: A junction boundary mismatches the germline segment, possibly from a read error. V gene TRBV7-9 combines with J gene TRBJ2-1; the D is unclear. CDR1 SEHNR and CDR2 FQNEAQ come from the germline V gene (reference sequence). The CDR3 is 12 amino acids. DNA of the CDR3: TGTGCCAGCAGCTTCTCTAGTCAGGAGCAGTCCTTC. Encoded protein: CASSFSSQEQSF.

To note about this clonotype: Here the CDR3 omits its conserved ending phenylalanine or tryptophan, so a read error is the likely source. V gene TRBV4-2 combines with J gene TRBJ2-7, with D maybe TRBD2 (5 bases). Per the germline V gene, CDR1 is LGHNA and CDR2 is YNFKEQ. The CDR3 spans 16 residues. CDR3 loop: CASSQGTDSKGYEQYL. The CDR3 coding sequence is TGTGCCAGCAGTCAAGGAACGGACTCAAAAGGCTACGAGCAGTACTTA.

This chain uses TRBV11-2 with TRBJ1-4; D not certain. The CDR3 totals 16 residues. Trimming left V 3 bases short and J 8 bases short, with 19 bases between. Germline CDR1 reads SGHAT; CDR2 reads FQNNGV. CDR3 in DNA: TGTGCCAGCAGCTTCGATGGGTCGAAACCCAGGGAAAAACTGTTTTTT. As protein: CASSFDGSKPREKLFF.

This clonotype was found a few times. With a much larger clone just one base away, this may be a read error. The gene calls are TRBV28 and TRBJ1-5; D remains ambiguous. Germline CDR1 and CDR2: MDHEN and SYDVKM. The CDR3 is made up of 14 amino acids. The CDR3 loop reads CASKMGRDHQLQHF. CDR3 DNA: TGTGCCAGCAAGATGGGGAGGGATCACCAGCTCCAGCATTTT. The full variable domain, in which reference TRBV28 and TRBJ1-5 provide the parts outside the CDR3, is DVKVTQSSRYLVKRTGEKVFLECVQDMDHENMFWYRQDPGLGLRLIYFSYDVKMKEKGDIPEGYSVSREKKERFSLILESASTNQTSMYLCASKMGRDHQLQHFGDGTRLSIL.

For the CDR3, the DNA is TGTGCTAGTAATTCCCCACCGGGACAGGGGTCTTACGAGCAGTACTTC. Protein: CASNSPPGQGSYEQYF. The chain links TRBV6-5 to TRBJ2-7; 10 bases fit TRBD1. The germline V gene encodes CDR1 MNHEY and CDR2 SVGAGI. The CDR3 is made up of 16 amino acids.

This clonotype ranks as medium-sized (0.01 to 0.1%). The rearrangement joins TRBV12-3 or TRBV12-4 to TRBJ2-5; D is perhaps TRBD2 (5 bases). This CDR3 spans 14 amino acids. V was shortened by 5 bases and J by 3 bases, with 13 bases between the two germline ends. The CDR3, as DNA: TGTGCCAGCAGTCCCGCCGGGGTTGAAGAGACCCAGTACTTC. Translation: CASSPAGVEETQYF.

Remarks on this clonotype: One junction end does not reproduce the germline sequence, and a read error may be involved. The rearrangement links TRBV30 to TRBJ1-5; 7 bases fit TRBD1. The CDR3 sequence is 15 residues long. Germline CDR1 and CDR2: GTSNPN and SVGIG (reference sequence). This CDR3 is CVWALAGGRNQPQQF. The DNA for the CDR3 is TGTGTCTGGGCCCTCGCAGGGGGTCGCAATCAGCCCCAGCAATTT.

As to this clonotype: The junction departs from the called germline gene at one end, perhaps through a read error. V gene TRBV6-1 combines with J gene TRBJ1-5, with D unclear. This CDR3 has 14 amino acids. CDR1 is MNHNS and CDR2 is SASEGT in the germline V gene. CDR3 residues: CASSEGGNDRPQHF. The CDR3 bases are TGTGCCAGCAGTGAAGGGGGAAATGATCGGCCCCAACATTTT.

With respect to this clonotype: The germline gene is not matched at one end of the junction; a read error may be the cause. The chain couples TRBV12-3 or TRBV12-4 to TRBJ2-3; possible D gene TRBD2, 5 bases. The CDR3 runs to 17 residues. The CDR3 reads CAGSSPTSGRSTDTQYF. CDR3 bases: TGTGCCGGCAGTTCCCCAACTAGTGGGAGAAGTACAGATACACAGTATTTT.

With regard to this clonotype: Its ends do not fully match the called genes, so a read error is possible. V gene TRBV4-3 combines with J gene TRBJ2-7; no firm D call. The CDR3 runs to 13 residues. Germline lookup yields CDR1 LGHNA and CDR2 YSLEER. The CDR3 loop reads CASSQDLPYDQYF. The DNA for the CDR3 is TGCGCCAGCAGTCAAGATCTGCCTTACGATCAGTACTTC.

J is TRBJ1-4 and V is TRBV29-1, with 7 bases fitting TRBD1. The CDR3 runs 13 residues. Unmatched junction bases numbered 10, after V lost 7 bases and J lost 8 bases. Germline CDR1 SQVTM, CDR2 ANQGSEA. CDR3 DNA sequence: TGCAGCGCCAGCGTTAAGGGGGCAGAAAAACTGTTTTTT. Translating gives CSASVKGAEKLFF.

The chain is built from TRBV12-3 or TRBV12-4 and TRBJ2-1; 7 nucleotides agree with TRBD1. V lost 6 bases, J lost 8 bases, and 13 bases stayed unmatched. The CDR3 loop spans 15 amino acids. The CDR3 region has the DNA TGTGCCAGCAGGGGGTCGGGACAGCCATGCTATGAGCAGTTCTTC. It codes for CASRGSGQPCYEQFF.

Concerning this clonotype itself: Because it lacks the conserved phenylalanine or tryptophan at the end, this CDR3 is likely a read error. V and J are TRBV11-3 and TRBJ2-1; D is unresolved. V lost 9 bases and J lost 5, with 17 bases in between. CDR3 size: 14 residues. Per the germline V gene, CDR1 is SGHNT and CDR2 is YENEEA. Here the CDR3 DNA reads TGTGCCAGTTGCTTAGGCGTCTCGAACAATGAGCAGTTCCTC. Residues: CASCLGVSNNEQFL.